Below, 11 T cell receptor beta chains from the same sample are listed, as sequenced in a study of cytomegalovirus exposure and HLA in healthy donors. Clones were sequenced by immunoSEQ multiplex PCR, and TCRdb holds only the in-frame ones, with some missing. The repertoire holds approximately 150,000 clones, with around nine tenths as singletons. What was sequenced was PBMCs. The receptor set was obtained from a man younger than 35 in good health and CMV-seropositive.

This rearrangement joins TRBV11-3 to TRBJ2-7; 10 bases are a match to TRBD2. The CDR3 runs to 13 residues. The germline gives CDR1 SGHNT, CDR2 YENEEA. V was pared by 3 bases and J by 11 bases, with 7 bases of the junction left unmatched. CDR3 coding DNA: TGTGCCAGCAGCTTCCCGAGCGGGGGGGCCGAGTACTTC. Protein product: CASSFPSGGAEYF.

V and J are TRBV4-1 and TRBJ2-1; 7 positions agree with TRBD2. With 1 base clipped from V and 9 bases from J, the junction kept 6 bases outside the gene matches. Germline V CDR1 and CDR2: MGHRA, YSYEKL. The CDR3 sequence is 14 residues long. CDR3 protein: CASSQAMREIEQFF. CDR3 nucleotide sequence: TGCGCCAGCAGCCAAGCGATGCGGGAGATTGAGCAGTTCTTC.

This clone came up once. V usage is TRBV4-1 and J usage is TRBJ2-3; possibly TRBD1 for D (6 bases). Germline loops: CDR1 MGHRA, CDR2 YSYEKL. Deletions cut 6 bases from V and 3 bases from J, with 10 bases between. There are 13 residues in the CDR3. The CDR3 DNA is TGCGCCAGCAGGAACCAGGGGACAGATACGCAGTATTTT. This gives the protein CASRNQGTDTQYF.

This chain links TRBV28 with TRBJ2-7; perhaps TRBD1 as D (6 bases). The length of the CDR3 is 12 residues. CDR1 MDHEN and CDR2 SYDVKM come from the germline V gene. V was shortened by 7 bases and J by 2 bases, with 9 bases between the two germline ends. The CDR3: CASKGEPYEQYF. In DNA, the CDR3 is TGTGCCAGCAAGGGGGAACCCTACGAGCAGTACTTC. The variable domain in full, completed from reference TRBV28 and TRBJ2-7, reads DVKVTQSSRYLVKRTGEKVFLECVQDMDHENMFWYRQDPGLGLRLIYFSYDVKMKEKGDIPEGYSVSREKKERFSLILESASTNQTSMYLCASKGEPYEQYFGPGTRLTVT.

A few counts support this clone. This chain connects TRBV6-5 to TRBJ1-2; D gene unclear. Germline loops: CDR1 MNHEY, CDR2 SVGAGI. V shed 6 bases and J shed 6 bases, with 14 bases lying between them. The CDR3 runs 13 residues. The CDR3 region has the DNA TGTGCCAGCAGGCCCACAGAGAATGATGGCTACACCTTC. Its protein product is CASRPTENDGYTF.

V usage is TRBV28 and J usage is TRBJ2-7; D may be TRBD2 (6 bases). CDR1 and CDR2 (germline): MDHEN, SYDVKM. V shed 5 bases and J shed 5 bases, with 31 bases lying between them. CDR3 length: 19 residues. CDR3 in amino acids: CASSPLGYQFGSKVDEQYF. The CDR3, as DNA: TGTGCCAGCAGTCCCCTTGGGTACCAATTCGGGAGTAAAGTCGACGAGCAGTACTTC.

The chain uses TRBV5-1 and TRBJ2-5; TRBD2 might be the D (5 bases). V was trimmed by 1 base and J by 4 bases, leaving 11 bases between them. This CDR3 has 14 residues. The germline CDR1 and CDR2 sequences are SGHRS and YFSETQ. CDR3 region: CASSLTRTVETQYF. The CDR3 nucleotides are TGCGCCAGCAGCTTGACTAGGACGGTAGAGACCCAGTACTTC.

The chain couples TRBV18 to TRBJ1-6, with TRBD1 matching over 7 bases. The CDR3 runs to 16 residues. Trimming removed 2 bases from V and 7 bases from J; junction bases left unmatched: 8. In germline, CDR1 is KGHSH, CDR2 LQKENI. The CDR3: CASSPTGDLRNSPLHF. The CDR3 coding sequence is TGTGCCAGCTCACCAACAGGGGACTTGCGGAATTCACCCCTCCACTTT.

The chain couples TRBV4-1 to TRBJ1-2; maybe TRBD1 (6 bases). V was cut by 1 base and J by 7 bases, with 13 bases left in between. The CDR3 totals 14 residues. Germline V lookup: CDR1 MGHRA, CDR2 YSYEKL. The CDR3 loop is CASSQGTERPGYTF. DNA of the CDR3: TGCGCCAGCAGCCAAGGGACAGAACGGCCTGGCTACACCTTC.

The chain has TRBV4-3 and TRBJ2-7, with D perhaps TRBD2 (6 bases). The CDR3 has 17 amino acids. Trimming shortened V by 0 bases and J by 7 bases, and 22 bases separated the two germline ends. From germline, CDR1 is LGHNA and CDR2 YSLEER. The CDR3 is CASSQDVRRDPPVEQYF. The CDR3 DNA is TGCGCCAGCAGCCAAGATGTGCGGAGGGACCCTCCTGTGGAGCAGTACTTC.

In its sample, this clone was seen a few times. The chain employs TRBV5-6 and TRBJ2-7; D is uncertain. V was clipped by 4 bases and J by 6 bases, with 11 bases between them. Germline lookup yields CDR1 SGHDT and CDR2 YYEEEE. The CDR3 runs 12 residues. CDR3 sequence (DNA): TGTGCCAGCAGCCTACAGTTCCTCGAGCAGTACTTC. This sequence encodes CASSLQFLEQYF.